Each of the 20 T cell receptor beta chains below was sequenced from the same sample in a study of identical twins (dated by TCRdb to the mid-2010s). Receptor libraries were prepared by 5' RACE. Sequencing took place on an Illumina HiSeq 2000. TCRdb trimmed public reads at Q25 via fastp, called clones via MiXCR and kept in-frame beta chains. Rows with a matching CDR3 protein are joined into one entry that keeps the most common DNA and genes. For this sample there are 350,000 to 450,000 distinct CDR3 sequences; approximately 17% appear just once. The top ten hold around 12% of the sample. The sequenced material came from naive T cells sorted from blood. The cell subset or site tag for this specimen amounts to: cells isolated with a human naive T-cell isolation kit. The receptors stem from a man aged 45 to 65 in good health.

V gene TRBV18 combines with J gene TRBJ2-4; tentatively, D is TRBD1 or TRBD2 (5 bases each). Germline V CDR1 and CDR2: KGHSH, LQKENI. V was pared by 6 bases and J by 6 bases, with 12 bases between. CDR3 length: 13 amino acids. The CDR3 DNA reads as TGTGCCAGCTCCACAGGACTGTTAAACATTCAGTACTTC. It codes for CASSTGLLNIQYF.

In this sample, this clonotype turned up a few times. The chain uses TRBV12-3 or TRBV12-4 and TRBJ2-1; the match to TRBD2 covers 9 bases. The ends lost 1 base at V and 2 bases at J; junction bases unmatched: 6. This CDR3 contains 17 residues. The CDR3 sequence is CASSLGRGTSPYNEQFF. CDR3 nucleotide sequence: TGTGCCAGCAGTTTAGGGAGGGGGACTAGCCCCTACAATGAGCAGTTCTTC.

The rearrangement joins TRBV6-2 or TRBV6-3 to TRBJ2-3, with TRBD1 matching over 9 bases. With 3 bases clipped from V and 6 bases from J, the junction kept 10 bases outside the gene matches. The V gene's germline CDR1 is MNHEY and CDR2 SVGEGT. CDR3 length: 16 amino acids. In nucleotides, the CDR3 is TGTGCCAGCAGTTATCCGGACAGGGGCCCCCCGGATACGCAGTATTTT. Amino acids: CASSYPDRGPPDTQYF.

In its sample, this clonotype was seen a few times. This sequence joins TRBV20-1 and TRBJ2-7; maybe TRBD1 (6 bases). The CDR3 is 16 amino acids. The V gene lost 3 bases and the J gene lost 2 bases, with 20 bases spanning the gap. CDR1 and CDR2 (germline): DFQATT, SNEGSKA (reference sequence). CDR3 sequence: CSASPPLQGRPYEQYF. Here the CDR3 DNA reads TGCAGTGCTAGCCCACCCCTGCAGGGGCGCCCCTACGAGCAGTACTTC.

This clonotype was found many times. The V and J genes are TRBV27 and TRBJ1-6; 8 nucleotides line up with TRBD1. The CDR3 consists of 14 residues. Germline-derived CDR1 and CDR2 are MNHEY and SMNVEV (reference sequence). Losses at the gene ends were 4 bases for V and 10 bases for J; bases not matched to a gene: 6. In DNA form, the CDR3 reads TGTGCCAGCAGTTGGGCAGGGGGCGGATCACCCCTCCACTTT. Residues: CASSWAGGGSPLHF.

The rearrangement joins TRBV20-1 to TRBJ2-3, with D perhaps TRBD1 (6 bases). With 2 bases removed from V and 6 bases from J, the gap between germline ends came to 15 bases. CDR3 length: 14 amino acids. The germline CDR1 and CDR2 sequences are DFQATT and SNEGSKA (reference sequence). The CDR3 spells CSARTPHRVDTQYF. In nucleotides, the CDR3 is TGCAGTGCTAGAACTCCCCACAGGGTTGATACGCAGTATTTT.

This clonotype was observed at least ten times. V usage is TRBV7-8 and J usage is TRBJ2-3; TRBD2 is a possible D gene (6 bases). Per the germline V gene, CDR1 is SGHVS and CDR2 is FQNEAQ. V lost 1 base and J 5 bases, leaving 10 bases between the germline ends. The CDR3 covers 14 residues. In DNA form, the CDR3 reads TGTGCCAGCAGCTTAGTAGGGAGGCAAGATACGCAGTATTTT. It encodes CASSLVGRQDTQYF.

There are many counts of this clonotype. The chain recombines TRBV7-8 with TRBJ2-3; 9 bases are a match to TRBD1. V gave up 6 bases and J gave up 0 bases; unmatched junction bases: 7. Germline V gene data show CDR1 as SGHVS and CDR2 as FQNEAQ. CDR3 size: 16 residues. The CDR3 DNA is TGTGCCAGCAGTCGTGGACAGGGGTTTAGCACAGATACGCAGTATTTT. Translation: CASSRGQGFSTDTQYF.

The sample holds one count of this clonotype. This chain links TRBV14 with TRBJ2-5; TRBD2 aligns across 7 bases. Germline V gene lookup returns CDR1 SGHDN and CDR2 FVKESK. Trimming removed 2 bases from V and 1 base from J; junction bases left unmatched: 4. The CDR3 extends over 15 amino acids. DNA for the CDR3: TGTGCCAGCAGCCAACTATGGACTAGCCAAGAGACCCAGTACTTC. Translated: CASSQLWTSQETQYF.

This clonotype was recorded many times. The chain carries TRBV12-3 or TRBV12-4 and TRBJ2-1, with D unclear. The CDR3 runs 14 residues. Trimming removed 0 bases at V and 7 bases at J, with 10 bases between. The CDR3: CASSLAESENEQFF. The CDR3 coding sequence is TGTGCCAGCAGTTTAGCGGAGTCGGAGAATGAGCAGTTCTTC.

CDR3 DNA sequence: TGTGCCAGCAGCTTGCTAATCTCGAACACTGAAGCTTTCTTT. It yields the protein CASSLLISNTEAFF. This sequence joins TRBV5-5 and TRBJ1-1; D not resolved. Deletions cut 1 base from V and 1 base from J, with 8 bases between. This CDR3 region has 14 residues. Germline V gives CDR1 SGHKS, CDR2 YYEKEE (reference sequence).

This clonotype appeared a few times. This chain connects TRBV4-2 to TRBJ2-5; 7 bases map to TRBD1. J lost 4 bases, V lost 0 bases, and 5 bases had no gene match. The CDR3 is 15 amino acids. Germline V gene sequence: CDR1 LGHNA, CDR2 YNFKEQ. The DNA for the CDR3 is TGTGCCAGCAGCCAAGAGGGACAGTTGGGAGAGACCCAGTACTTC. It yields the protein CASSQEGQLGETQYF.

This clonotype was found a few times. The chain employs TRBV4-3 and TRBJ2-3, with D possibly TRBD2 on 5 matching bases. CDR3 size: 15 residues. Trimming took off 0 bases at V and 1 base at J, with 8 bases between the two ends. The germline V gene encodes CDR1 LGHNA and CDR2 YSLEER. The CDR3 coding sequence is TGCGCCAGCAGCCAAGATTGGGGAGGCACAGATACGCAGTATTTT. This translates into CASSQDWGGTDTQYF.

This clonotype was seen a handful of times. This chain joins TRBV5-5 and TRBJ2-4; D uncertain. With 0 bases removed from V and 0 bases from J, the gap between germline ends came to 16 bases. The CDR3 is made up of 18 amino acids. The germline CDR1 and CDR2 sequences are SGHKS and YYEKEE (reference sequence). The CDR3 coding sequence is TGTGCCAGCAGCTTGGCCGGTTCGATGGGTCTAGCCAAAAACATTCAGTACTTC. The encoded protein is CASSLAGSMGLAKNIQYF.

In this sample, this clonotype turned up a few times. The chain couples TRBV28 to TRBJ2-3, with 9 bases matching TRBD1. Per the germline V gene, CDR1 is MDHEN and CDR2 is SYDVKM. This CDR3 comprises 16 residues. V lost 6 bases and J lost 1; bases outside the gene matches: 8. The CDR3 DNA reads TGTGCCAGCAGCCCCGGGACAGGGTTTCGCACAGATACGCAGTATTTT. Residues: CASSPGTGFRTDTQYF.

This clonotype has more than one count but fewer than ten. V is TRBV10-2 and J is TRBJ2-4; TRBD2 is a possible D gene (5 bases). CDR1 is WSHSY and CDR2 is SAAADI in the germline V gene. V gave up 2 bases and J gave up 0 bases, with 11 bases separating them. The length of the CDR3 is 16 residues. CDR3 coding DNA: TGCGCCAGCAGTGAGGGGGAAGGACTAGCCAAAAACATTCAGTACTTC. Protein sequence: CASSEGEGLAKNIQYF.

This chain links TRBV20-1 with TRBJ2-5; 9 nucleotides agree with TRBD1. The ends lost 4 bases at V and 5 bases at J; junction bases unmatched: 17. The CDR3 runs 17 residues. The germline CDR1 and CDR2 sequences are DFQATT and SNEGSKA (reference sequence). The DNA for the CDR3 is TGCAGTGCTATGGCTACAGGGGGCCGGTTATTTGGGGAGACCCAGTACTTC. Translated, it gives CSAMATGGRLFGETQYF.

This chain joins TRBV5-5 and TRBJ1-4; no reliable D call. The germline CDR1 and CDR2 sequences are SGHKS and YYEKEE (reference sequence). The CDR3 is made up of 15 amino acids. Trimming removed 3 bases at V and 0 bases at J, with 9 bases between. This CDR3 is CASSSPRATNEKLFF. Written as DNA, the CDR3 is TGTGCCAGCAGCTCCCCACGGGCAACTAATGAAAAACTGTTTTTT.

In its sample, this clonotype was seen a few times. This sequence joins TRBV15 and TRBJ1-3; 7 nucleotides line up with TRBD1. Germline CDR1 is LNHNV and CDR2 is YYDKDF (reference sequence). The CDR3 has 14 residues. Trimming took 4 bases from V and 4 from J; bases not matched to a gene: 4. The CDR3 DNA follows: TGTGCCACCAGCAATGGACAGGTCGGAAACACCATATATTTT. Translation: CATSNGQVGNTIYF.

There are many counts of this clonotype. The chain has TRBV7-2 and TRBJ1-5; a weak D match, TRBD1 (6 bases). The germline V gene has CDR1 SGHTA and CDR2 FQGNSA. The V end lost 0 bases, the J end lost 2 bases, and 14 bases lay between the germline ends. The CDR3 length is 17 residues. Here the CDR3 reads CASSLATGTLGNQPQHF. The CDR3 DNA follows: TGTGCCAGCAGCTTAGCGACAGGAACACTGGGCAATCAGCCCCAGCATTTT.